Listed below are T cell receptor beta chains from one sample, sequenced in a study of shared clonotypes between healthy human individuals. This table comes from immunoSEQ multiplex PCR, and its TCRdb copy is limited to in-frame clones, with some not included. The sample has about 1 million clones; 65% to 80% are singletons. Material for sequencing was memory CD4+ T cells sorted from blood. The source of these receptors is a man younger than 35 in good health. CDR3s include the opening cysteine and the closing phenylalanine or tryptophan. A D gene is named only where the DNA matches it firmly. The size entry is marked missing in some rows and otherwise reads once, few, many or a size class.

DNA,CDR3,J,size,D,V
TGTGCCAGCAGCTTAGCCGGGACTAGGGGGGGGAAAGAGACCCAGTACTTC,CASSLAGTRGGKETQYF,TRBJ2-5,-,TRBD2,TRBV7-2
TGTGCCTGGAGGTGGAAGGGGAGCACTGAAGCTTTCTTT,CAWRWKGSTEAFF,TRBJ1-1,-,-,TRBV30
TGTGCCAGCACCCCAACTACCCCAGGGGGCCTTCAGCCCCAGCATTTT,CASTPTTPGGLQPQHF,TRBJ1-5,few,TRBD1,TRBV28
TGTGCTAGTGGTTCAAGGGGGATTAACTATGGCTACACCTTC,CASGSRGINYGYTF,TRBJ1-2,few,-,TRBV12-5
TGTGCCAGCAGTGAAAGCCTGGATCTAGAGCAGTACTTC,CASSESLDLEQYF,TRBJ2-7,-,-,TRBV6-1
TGTGCCAGCAGCCCGCAAGTTTCCCTGAATTCACCCCTCCACTTT,CASSPQVSLNSPLHF,TRBJ1-6,few,-,TRBV7-2
TGTGCCAGCAGCCCTGATGCAGGGAGCAGCGAGCAGTACTTC,CASSPDAGSSEQYF,TRBJ2-7,-,-,TRBV7-2
TGTGCCACCAGCAGGGACCTACTAGCGGCGGAGAACTACGAGCAGTACTTC,CATSRDLLAAENYEQYF,TRBJ2-7,-,TRBD2,TRBV15
TGCGCCAGCAGCCTCGACCGGGGGGCCGCACGAGAGACCCAGTACTTC,CASSLDRGAARETQYF,TRBJ2-5,few,-,TRBV4-1
TGTGCCAGAAGTTACACAGGGGGCTCCACAGATACGCAGTATTTT,CARSYTGGSTDTQYF,TRBJ2-3,-,TRBD1,TRBV5-3
TGTGCCAGCAGCCTCTACAGGACTGAAGCTTTCTTT,CASSLYRTEAFF,TRBJ1-1,-,-,TRBV11-2
TGTGCCAGCAGCGGTGCGTGGGGGGCGGACACCGGGGAGCTGTTTTTT,CASSGAWGADTGELFF,TRBJ2-2,-,-,TRBV11-3
TGTGCCAGCAGTTTACGGGAGGGCGTGGAGACCCAGTACTTC,CASSLREGVETQYF,TRBJ2-5,-,TRBD2,TRBV28
TGCGCCAGCAGCTTTCGAGGACCCAATGAGCAGTTCTTC,CASSFRGPNEQFF,TRBJ2-1,-,-,TRBV5-1
TGTGCCTGGAGTCCAGGGACATATCCTGACAATGAGCAGTTCTTC,CAWSPGTYPDNEQFF,TRBJ2-1,-,-,TRBV30
TGTGCCAGCTCACCTGACCGGAAGGGTGGCTACACCTTC,CASSPDRKGGYTF,TRBJ1-2,-,-,TRBV18
TGTGCCAGCAGCTCCCAGGGGGCGCAGGGCTACACCTTC,CASSSQGAQGYTF,TRBJ1-2,-,TRBD1,TRBV7-2
TGTGCCAGCAGCTCGGGACCTTCGGGAGAGACCCAGTACTTC,CASSSGPSGETQYF,TRBJ2-5,-,-,TRBV7-2
TGTGCCAGCAGCTTTGGGGGCCGTAATCAGCCCCAGCATTTT,CASSFGGRNQPQHF,TRBJ1-5,-,-,TRBV5-6
TGTGCCAGCTCACCCCGGGACGAGTCCTATGGCTACACCTTC,CASSPRDESYGYTF,TRBJ1-2,-,-,TRBV18
TGTGCCAGCAATGGACAACCTGAAGAGACCCAGTACTTC,CASNGQPEETQYF,TRBJ2-5,-,-,TRBV2
TGTGCCAGCAAAGGGGGCAGGGTTAATTCACCCCTCCACTTT,CASKGGRVNSPLHF,TRBJ1-6,-,TRBD1,TRBV11-2
TGTGCCAGCAGCCGAGGGGGAGCCGTCACCGGGGAGCTGTTTTTT,CASSRGGAVTGELFF,TRBJ2-2,-,-,TRBV7-8
TGTGCCAGTAGTCTCCCCGGGACAGGGGGGTATGGCTACACCTTC,CASSLPGTGGYGYTF,TRBJ1-2,-,TRBD1,TRBV19
TGTGCCAGCAGCTTAGCAGGGGGCCGGGAAACTGAAGCTTTCTTT,CASSLAGGRETEAFF,TRBJ1-1,-,TRBD1,TRBV7-9
TGTGCCATCAGTGGGACAGGGAGCTCCTACGAGCAGTACTTC,CAISGTGSSYEQYF,TRBJ2-7,-,TRBD1,TRBV10-3
TGTGCCAGCACCGCTTGGGACAGGGGGTACGGCTACACCTTC,CASTAWDRGYGYTF,TRBJ1-2,-,TRBD1,TRBV6-5
TGTGCCAGCGGGACAGGGGGCGATTCACCCCTCCACTTT,CASGTGGDSPLHF,TRBJ1-6,-,TRBD1,TRBV6-1
TGTGCCAGCAGCTACCAACAGGGATATGAGCAGTTCTTC,CASSYQQGYEQFF,TRBJ2-1,-,-,TRBV7-9
TGTGCCAGCTCAGCGGGACAGACGGCCTACGAGCAGTACTTC,CASSAGQTAYEQYF,TRBJ2-7,-,-,TRBV18
TGTGCCAGCAGTACCGGACAGGGTGGCTACACCTTC,CASSTGQGGYTF,TRBJ1-2,few,TRBD1,TRBV27
TGCGCCAGCAGCCTCGGGACTGTCACAGATACGCAGTATTTT,CASSLGTVTDTQYF,TRBJ2-3,-,-,TRBV10-2
TGTGCCAGCACTGGAGTAGGTACTGAAGCTTTCTTT,CASTGVGTEAFF,TRBJ1-1,-,-,TRBV2
TGCGCCAGCAGCTTGACAGGGGCACGAACGGAGACCCAGTACTTC,CASSLTGARTETQYF,TRBJ2-5,once,TRBD1,TRBV5-1
TGCAGCGGGGGCCGGGTCACAGATACGCAGTATTTT,CSGGRVTDTQYF,TRBJ2-3,-,-,TRBV29-1
TGTGCCAGCAGCCGGCAGGGAGGGATGAACACTGAAGCTTTCTTT,CASSRQGGMNTEAFF,TRBJ1-1,-,-,TRBV7-9
TGTGCCATCAGTGACCCTTGGTCGAACACTGAAGCTTTCTTT,CAISDPWSNTEAFF,TRBJ1-1,-,-,TRBV10-3
TGTGCCAGCAGGAGGGTAGGCTATAAGGACACCGGGGAGCTGTTTTTT,CASRRVGYKDTGELFF,TRBJ2-2,few,-,TRBV5-6
TGTGCCAGCTCACCAATCCAGGGGGGATACGAAAACACTGAAGCTTTCTTT,CASSPIQGGYENTEAFF,TRBJ1-1,-,TRBD1,TRBV18
TGTGCCAGCAGCTCCGGACTAGCGGGGGGTAGCTTGGAGACCCAGTACTTC,CASSSGLAGGSLETQYF,TRBJ2-5,-,TRBD2,TRBV5-4
TGTGCCAGCAGCTTATACGGGGGAGCTAACACCGGGGAGCTGTTTTTT,CASSLYGGANTGELFF,TRBJ2-2,-,-,TRBV11-2
TGTGCCAGCAGCTGGAGGGGCAATACAATAAATGAGCAGTTCTTC,CASSWRGNTINEQFF,TRBJ2-1,-,-,TRBV7-9
TGTGCCAGCAGTACTCCGACAGGGGCCCAGTACTTC,CASSTPTGAQYF,TRBJ2-5,few,TRBD1,TRBV6-6
TGTGCCAGCAGTGAAGAGACAGCCATGAACACTGAAGCTTTCTTT,CASSEETAMNTEAFF,TRBJ1-1,-,-,TRBV2
TGTGCCAGCAGTCCGACCTGGGGTAATTCACCCCTCCACTTT,CASSPTWGNSPLHF,TRBJ1-6,-,-,TRBV2
TGTGCCACCAGCAGAGTCCAGGACAATCAGCCCCAGCATTTT,CATSRVQDNQPQHF,TRBJ1-5,many,-,TRBV15
TGTGCCAGTAGCACCCTAGCGGGAAGGCAGTTCTTC,CASSTLAGRQFF,TRBJ2-1,-,TRBD2,TRBV19
TGTGCCAGCTCACCTGCAAGGGACAGGGGGGTCCACGAGCAGTACTTC,CASSPARDRGVHEQYF,TRBJ2-7,-,TRBD1,TRBV18
TGTGCCATCAGTGAGTCCGACAGGGGGTCCTACGAGCAGTACTTC,CAISESDRGSYEQYF,TRBJ2-7,-,TRBD1,TRBV10-3
TGTGGGGGTAAGGGTCCAATCTACAATGAGCAGTTCTTC,CGGKGPIYNEQFF,TRBJ2-1,once,-,TRBV5-8